These 13 T cell receptor beta chains were sequenced from one sample in a study of T-cell reconstitution after alpha-beta-depleted transplantation in children. Unique molecular identifiers were incorporated when the TCRbeta library was constructed. TCRdb reprocessed the PCR reads via MiXCR and lists one record per CDR3 protein. The sample contains approximately 400,000 distinct CDR3 sequences, 11% of which appear only once. Sequencing used PBMCs from the stem cell graft donor, obtained from the stem cell graft. These receptor sequences come from a human donor who donated a stem cell graft to a child with acute myeloid leukemia.

This clonotype was picked up a small number of times. The rearrangement uses TRBV5-1 and TRBJ1-2, with 7 bases lining up with TRBD1. Per the germline V gene, CDR1 is SGHRS and CDR2 is YFSETQ. The V segment lost 1 base and the J segment 8 bases; nucleotides outside the gene matches: 11. This CDR3 has 15 amino acids. CDR3 DNA: TGCGCCAGCAGCTTGTCGGCAGGGGGGTCACGAGGCTACACCTTC. It is translated as CASSLSAGGSRGYTF.

This clonotype was seen ten or more times. The chain is built from TRBV7-2 and TRBJ1-2, with TRBD1 matching 8 bases. Germline V lookup: CDR1 SGHTA, CDR2 FQGNSA. The CDR3 runs 14 residues. The trim removed 0 bases at V and 4 bases at J, leaving 1 base unmatched. CDR3 nucleotide sequence: TGTGCCAGCAGCTTAGCTGACAGGGGCTATGGCTACACCTTC. It is translated as CASSLADRGYGYTF.

This clonotype has just a few counts. The V call is TRBV15, the J call TRBJ2-5; a weak D match, TRBD2 (6 bases). The CDR3 extends over 16 amino acids. Germline loops: CDR1 LNHNV, CDR2 YYDKDF (reference sequence). V lost 1 base and J 0 bases, leaving 12 bases between the germline ends. CDR3 nucleotides: TGTGCCACCAGCAGAGTGGCGGGACGGAACCAAGAGACCCAGTACTTC. Amino acid sequence: CATSRVAGRNQETQYF.

V is TRBV5-1 and J is TRBJ2-3; the D call may be TRBD1 or TRBD2 (5 bases each). The CDR3 totals 15 residues. Per the germline V gene, CDR1 is SGHRS and CDR2 is YFSETQ. Trimming removed 3 bases at V and 4 bases at J, with 15 bases between. The CDR3 here is CASSSGKGVPDTQYF. CDR3 sequence (DNA): TGCGCCAGCAGCTCAGGGAAGGGAGTCCCAGATACGCAGTATTTT.

The CDR3 DNA reads TGTGCCAGCAGACGGGCTAGCGGCCTATTCACAGATACGCAGTATTTT. This sequence encodes CASRRASGLFTDTQYF. The rearrangement uses TRBV5-6 and TRBJ2-3; 7 nucleotides match TRBD2. From germline, CDR1 is SGHDT and CDR2 YYEEEE. The CDR3 length is 16 residues. V shed 5 bases, J shed 2 bases, and the junction held 11 bases outside the gene matches.

The gene calls are TRBV20-1 and TRBJ2-5; perhaps TRBD2 as D (6 bases). The germline V gene has CDR1 DFQATT and CDR2 SNEGSKA (reference sequence). Trimming took off 6 bases at V and 2 bases at J, with 10 bases between the two ends. The CDR3 has 12 amino acids. The CDR3 here is CSATGAQETQYF. CDR3 in DNA: TGCAGTGCAACGGGAGCGCAAGAGACCCAGTACTTC.

Ten or more counts support this clonotype. The gene calls are TRBV15 and TRBJ2-7; the D gene is possibly TRBD2 (5 bases). The germline CDR1 and CDR2 sequences are LNHNV and YYDKDF (reference sequence). The CDR3 runs 13 residues. V dropped 6 bases and J dropped 0 bases, with 9 bases sitting between them. As DNA, the CDR3 is TGTGCCACCAGGGGAGTCGGCTCCTACGAGCAGTACTTC. The encoded protein is CATRGVGSYEQYF.

This chain connects TRBV7-2 to TRBJ2-3, with 7 bases lining up with TRBD1. CDR1 is SGHTA, CDR2 FQGNSA, per germline. J lost 4 bases, V lost 8 bases, and 9 bases had no gene match. The CDR3 contains 14 residues. As DNA, the CDR3 is TGTGCCAGCGGAACAGGGGAAGTACCAGATACGCAGTATTTT. Its translation: CASGTGEVPDTQYF.

This clonotype was observed a handful of times. This chain uses TRBV6-5 with TRBJ2-2; 11 positions agree with TRBD2. In germline, CDR1 is MNHEY, CDR2 SVGAGI. The CDR3 loop spans 17 amino acids. After removal of 2 bases from V and 7 bases from J, the junction contained 9 bases not matched to a gene. The CDR3 loop reads CASSYSRLAGGGGELFF. DNA of the CDR3: TGTGCCAGCAGTTACAGTAGGCTAGCGGGAGGTGGCGGGGAGCTGTTTTTT.

In this sample, this clonotype turned up a few times. This chain uses TRBV6-5 with TRBJ1-5; no definite D call. The germline V gene encodes CDR1 MNHEY and CDR2 SVGAGI. CDR3 length: 15 residues. The V gene lost 0 bases and the J gene lost 6 bases, with 12 bases spanning the gap. The CDR3 DNA reads as TGTGCCAGCAGTTACTCCCGGACGGGCTTTCAGCCCCAGCATTTT. This codes for CASSYSRTGFQPQHF.

The CDR3, as DNA: TGTGCCAGCAGCTTTCAAGTACTAGCCGGCACAGATACGCAGTATTTT. Translating gives CASSFQVLAGTDTQYF. This chain joins TRBV7-2 and TRBJ2-3; D may be TRBD2 (6 bases). The V gene's germline CDR1 is SGHTA and CDR2 FQGNSA. Trimming stripped 3 bases from V and 1 base from J, with 14 bases between. There are 16 residues in the CDR3.

DNA of the CDR3: TGTGCCAGCAGCTTCTTGGGGGCGAACTATGGCTACACCTTC. As protein: CASSFLGANYGYTF. The chain employs TRBV7-2 and TRBJ1-2; perhaps TRBD1 as D (6 bases). Germline V gene lookup returns CDR1 SGHTA and CDR2 FQGNSA. V was trimmed by 3 bases and J by 2 bases, leaving 10 bases between them. The CDR3 length is 14 residues.

The V call is TRBV7-9, the J call TRBJ1-2; 9 bases agree with TRBD1. Per the germline V gene, CDR1 is SEHNR and CDR2 is FQNEAQ (reference sequence). The CDR3 is 16 amino acids. V gave up 0 bases and J gave up 3 bases; unmatched junction bases: 5. In DNA form, the CDR3 reads TGTGCCAGCAGCTTAGCGCGGGACAGGGTGCACTATGGCTACACCTTC. Its protein product is CASSLARDRVHYGYTF.